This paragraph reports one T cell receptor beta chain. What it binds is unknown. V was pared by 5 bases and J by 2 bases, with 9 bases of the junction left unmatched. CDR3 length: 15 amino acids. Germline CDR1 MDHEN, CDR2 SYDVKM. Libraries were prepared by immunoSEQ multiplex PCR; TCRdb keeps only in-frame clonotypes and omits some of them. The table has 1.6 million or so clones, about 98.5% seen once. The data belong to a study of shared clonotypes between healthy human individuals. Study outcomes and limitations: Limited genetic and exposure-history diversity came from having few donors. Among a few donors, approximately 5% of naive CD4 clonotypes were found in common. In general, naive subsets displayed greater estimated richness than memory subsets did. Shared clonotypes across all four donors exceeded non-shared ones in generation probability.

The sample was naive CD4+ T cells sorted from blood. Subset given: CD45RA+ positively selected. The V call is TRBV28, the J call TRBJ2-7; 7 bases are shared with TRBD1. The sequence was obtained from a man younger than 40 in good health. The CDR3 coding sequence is TGTGCCAGCAGTCCCCACCTGGGGACAGCCTACGAGCAGTACTTC. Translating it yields CASSPHLGTAYEQYF.